The entry below gives a single TCR beta chain sequence along with its context. This entry is derived from a study of CD8+CD57+ T cells in acquired aplastic anemia. Sequencing involved patients with CD8+CD57+ cell expansion previously shown by flow cytometry. The study sampled blood from patients who had received no therapy. Germline CDR1 and CDR2: SGHTA and FQGTGA. V lost 3 bases, J lost 3 bases, and 11 bases lay in between. CDR3 length: 14 residues. It was genomic DNA that served as the template for profiling TCR beta VDJ and CDR3. From the reads, TCRdb called clonotypes with MiXCR, one entry per CDR3 protein. Of about 200,000 distinct CDR3 sequences listed, roughly 60% are singletons.

This sequence was found in a human donor with aplastic anemia. Input material: sorted CD4+, CD8+, or CD8+CD57+ T cells (not recorded which) from PBMCs. The chain recombines TRBV7-3 with TRBJ2-5, with D uncertain. DNA for the CDR3: TGTGCCAGCAGCTTGGCCATCAGAGAAGAGACCCAGTACTTC. As protein: CASSLAIREETQYF.